A selection of T cell receptor beta chains follows, all from one sample in a study of blood T cells in healthy people across ages. TCRdb re-called the 5' RACE reads through MiXCR, storing one row per CDR3 protein. The sample shows approximately 800,000 distinct CDR3 sequences, around two thirds of them seen only once. Sequenced input: blood. All receptors come from a man aged 25 to 40 in good health. The CDR3 runs from the conserved cysteine through the conserved F or W. The D gene is left open where the match is weak. The size field is filled for only some rows; it gives once, few, many or a size class.

d_call j_call clone_size v_call cdr3_aa cdr3_nt
. TRBJ2-1 few TRBV9 CASSPHVSGNEQFF TGTGCCAGCAGCCCCCACGTCTCGGGCAATGAGCAGTTCTTC
TRBD1 TRBJ2-7 . TRBV12-3/TRBV12-4 CASRAGTGKYEQYF TGTGCCAGCAGGGCCGGGACAGGGAAGTACGAGCAGTACTTC
. TRBJ1-2 few TRBV29-1 CSVESGSTNYGYTF TGCAGCGTTGAATCGGGCAGTACTAACTATGGCTACACCTTC
. TRBJ2-3 few TRBV5-1 CASSLVDFSTDTQYF TGCGCCAGCAGCTTGGTCGACTTTAGCACAGATACGCAGTATTTT
. TRBJ2-5 . TRBV6-6 CASSPRLEQYF TGTGCCAGCAGTCCCCGCCTTGAGCAGTACTTC
. TRBJ2-3 . TRBV7-2 CASSLSSGGGGTDTQYF TGTGCCAGCAGCTTATCGTCCGGAGGGGGCGGCACAGATACGCAGTATTTT
. TRBJ2-1 . TRBV3-1 CASSQGTVTAFNEQFF TGTGCCAGCAGCCAAGGGACAGTGACTGCCTTTAATGAGCAGTTCTTC
TRBD1 TRBJ2-1 . TRBV29-1 CSVEGRDSSSSYNEQFF TGCAGCGTTGAGGGTAGGGACAGCTCCAGCTCCTACAATGAGCAGTTCTTC
TRBD1 TRBJ2-1 few TRBV7-8 CASSLAPGQGVRNEQFF TGTGCCAGCAGCTTAGCCCCGGGACAGGGGGTTAGGAATGAGCAGTTCTTC
TRBD2 TRBJ2-3 . TRBV7-3 CASSWSGGATDTQYF TGTGCCAGTAGCTGGAGCGGGGGGGCCACAGATACGCAGTATTTT
. TRBJ1-4 . TRBV7-9 CASSFPEGIEKLFF TGTGCCAGCAGCTTCCCCGAGGGAATTGAAAAACTGTTTTTT
. TRBJ2-3 . TRBV3-1 CASSQVHNPPTDTQYF TGTGCCAGCAGCCAAGTGCACAATCCCCCCACAGATACGCAGTATTTT
TRBD1 TRBJ2-7 . TRBV27 CASSLGQPSRYEQYF TGTGCCAGCAGCTTGGGACAGCCGTCGCGGTACGAGCAGTACTTC
. TRBJ1-4 few TRBV4-2 CASSQDLTGTGVYNEKLFF TGTGCCAGCAGCCAAGATCTTACCGGGACCGGGGTATATAATGAAAAACTGTTTTTT
TRBD1 TRBJ2-7 few TRBV4-3 CASSQDRIYEQYF TGTGCCAGCAGCCAGGACAGGATTTACGAGCAGTACTTC
. TRBJ2-7 . TRBV29-1 CSARTGQSYEQYF TGCAGCGCCCGGACGGGCCAATCCTACGAGCAGTACTTC
. TRBJ2-7 few TRBV9 CASSPGRARTHEQYF TGTGCCAGCAGCCCTGGGCGGGCTCGGACCCACGAGCAGTACTTC
TRBD1 TRBJ1-2 few TRBV12-3/TRBV12-4 CASSYDRDSYGYTF TGTGCCAGCAGCTACGACAGGGACAGCTATGGCTACACCTTC
TRBD1 TRBJ2-5 . TRBV24-1 CATNPGTGSGQETQYF TGTGCCACCAACCCTGGGACAGGGTCGGGACAAGAGACCCAGTACTTC
. TRBJ1-5 . TRBV3-1 CASSQGPSNQPQHF TGTGCCAGCAGCCAAGGGCCTAGCAATCAGCCCCAGCATTTT
. TRBJ2-5 few TRBV11-2 CASSTQYLGGEQYF TGTGCCAGCAGCACCCAATATCTAGGTGGGGAGCAGTACTTC
. TRBJ2-7 few TRBV20-1 CSAPEGAYEQYF TGCAGTGCCCCGGAGGGGGCCTACGAGCAGTACTTC
TRBD1 TRBJ2-7 . TRBV6-2/TRBV6-3 CASSPWTGDYEQYF TGTGCCAGCAGTCCGTGGACAGGTGACTACGAGCAGTACTTC
TRBD1 TRBJ1-2 . TRBV3-1 CASSRDRGGGYTF TGTGCCAGCAGCCGAGACAGGGGAGGAGGCTACACCTTC
. TRBJ2-7 . TRBV25-1 CASGGSPQLYEQYF TGTGCCAGCGGGGGAAGTCCCCAGCTCTACGAGCAGTACTTC
. TRBJ1-1 . TRBV7-9 CASSRFVGSQAEAFF TGTGCCAGCAGCCGCTTTGTGGGGTCCCAGGCTGAAGCTTTCTTT
. TRBJ2-3 few TRBV7-2 CASSLQSGGRGSTDTQYF TGTGCCAGCAGCTTACAAAGTGGCGGTAGGGGGAGCACAGATACGCAGTATTTT
TRBD1 TRBJ2-7 few TRBV7-2 CASSVPTRGLNEQYF TGTGCCAGCAGCGTACCCACCAGGGGGCTCAACGAGCAGTACTTC
. TRBJ2-7 . TRBV28 CASSLPSVGGYEQYF TGTGCCAGCAGTTTACCCAGTGTAGGAGGTTACGAGCAGTACTTC
. TRBJ2-3 . TRBV29-1 CSAIVAWEHTDTQYF TGCAGCGCAATAGTGGCATGGGAACACACAGATACGCAGTATTTT
TRBD2 TRBJ2-1 few TRBV15 CATSSAPTGTSLNEQFF TGTGCCACCAGCAGCGCCCCAACCGGGACTAGCTTAAATGAGCAGTTCTTC
. TRBJ1-1 many TRBV20-1 CSAVNRGRNTEAFF TGCAGTGCGGTAAATAGGGGGAGGAACACTGAAGCTTTCTTT
. TRBJ2-3 . TRBV3-1 CASSPGPSTQYF TGTGCCAGCAGCCCGGGACCTTCGACGCAGTATTTT
. TRBJ1-1 few TRBV20-1 CSARDFRVTEAFF TGCAGTGCTAGAGATTTTAGGGTCACTGAAGCTTTCTTT
TRBD1 TRBJ1-5 . TRBV28 CASSGTGGSGNQPQHF TGTGCCAGCAGCGGGACAGGGGGCTCCGGAAATCAGCCCCAGCATTTT
TRBD1 TRBJ1-6 . TRBV7-2 CASSPGQAASPLHF TGTGCCAGCAGCCCAGGACAGGCAGCTTCACCCCTCCACTTT
TRBD1 TRBJ2-7 many TRBV10-3 CAISSGTGRYEQYF TGTGCCATCAGTTCCGGGACAGGGAGGTACGAGCAGTACTTC
TRBD2 TRBJ2-5 once TRBV7-2 CASSLDGGAKETQYF TGTGCCAGCAGCTTAGACGGGGGGGCCAAAGAGACCCAGTACTTC
. TRBJ2-6 . TRBV28 CASSTGAIRSGANVLTF TGTGCCAGCAGCACGGGCGCCATAAGGTCTGGGGCCAACGTCCTGACTTTC
TRBD1 TRBJ2-7 . TRBV27 CASSLDREIYEQYF TGTGCCAGCAGTTTAGACAGGGAAATCTACGAGCAGTACTTC
. TRBJ2-7 . TRBV7-6 CASSLGGGLGYEQYF TGTGCCAGCAGCTTAGGAGGGGGGCTTGGCTACGAGCAGTACTTC
TRBD1 TRBJ2-7 . TRBV5-1 CASRYRGPNDEQYF TGCGCCAGCAGATACAGGGGCCCAAATGACGAGCAGTACTTC
TRBD1 TRBJ2-7 . TRBV18 CASSPGTAPTYEQYF TGTGCCAGCTCGCCCGGGACAGCCCCGACCTACGAGCAGTACTTC
TRBD1 TRBJ2-5 . TRBV20-1 CSANEGQGSETQYF TGCAGTGCTAACGAAGGACAGGGGTCAGAGACCCAGTACTTC
TRBD1 TRBJ1-1 . TRBV12-3/TRBV12-4 CASSTPGTVNTEAFF TGTGCCAGCAGCACTCCCGGGACAGTGAACACTGAAGCTTTCTTT
. TRBJ2-3 . TRBV29-1 CSVEGAGRTDTQYF TGCAGCGTTGAAGGGGCGGGGCGCACAGATACGCAGTATTTT
TRBD1 TRBJ1-2 few TRBV7-2 CASSSGTGDYGYTF TGTGCCAGCAGCTCCGGGACAGGGGACTATGGCTACACCTTC
. TRBJ1-2 . TRBV29-1 CSVKTDETSNYGYTF TGCAGCGTTAAGACAGACGAGACGTCTAACTATGGCTACACCTTC
. TRBJ2-7 . TRBV20-1 CSASNLGVYEQYF TGCAGTGCTAGTAATTTGGGAGTCTACGAGCAGTACTTC
. TRBJ2-1 . TRBV6-2/TRBV6-3 CASSKPGGHSYEQFF TGTGCCAGCAGTAAACCCGGAGGGCACTCCTACGAGCAGTTCTTC
. TRBJ2-1 . TRBV7-3 CASSSHGGLNNEQFF TGTGCCAGCAGCTCGCACGGGGGTTTGAACAATGAGCAGTTCTTC
TRBD1 TRBJ2-5 . TRBV24-1 CATSDPRTGKSSYNEQYF TGTGCCACCAGTGATCCGAGGACAGGGAAGAGCTCCTACAATGAGCAGTACTTC
TRBD1 TRBJ2-5 . TRBV28 CASSQPGQGWYQETQYF TGTGCCAGCAGTCAACCGGGACAGGGGTGGTACCAAGAGACCCAGTACTTC
. TRBJ1-5 . TRBV15 CATSMGTYSNQPQHF TGTGCCACCAGCATGGGGACCTACAGCAATCAGCCCCAGCATTTT